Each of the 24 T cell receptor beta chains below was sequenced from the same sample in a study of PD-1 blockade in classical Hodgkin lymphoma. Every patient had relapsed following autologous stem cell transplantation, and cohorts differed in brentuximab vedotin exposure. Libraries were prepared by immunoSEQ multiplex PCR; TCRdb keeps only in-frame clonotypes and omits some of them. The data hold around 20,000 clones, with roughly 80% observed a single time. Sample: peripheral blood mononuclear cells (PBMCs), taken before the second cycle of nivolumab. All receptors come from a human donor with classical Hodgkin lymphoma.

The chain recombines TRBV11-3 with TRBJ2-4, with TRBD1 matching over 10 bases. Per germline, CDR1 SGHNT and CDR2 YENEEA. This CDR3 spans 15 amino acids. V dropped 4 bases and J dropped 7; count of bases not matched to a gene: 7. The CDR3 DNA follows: TGTGCCAGCAGCTCGGGGACAGGGGTTGAGAACATTCAGTACTTC. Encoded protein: CASSSGTGVENIQYF.

The CDR3: CASSFGGEKLFF. CDR3 DNA: TGTGCCAGCAGCTTCGGAGGTGAAAAACTGTTTTTT. The J gene is TRBJ1-4, the V gene TRBV11-2; D ambiguous. The CDR3 loop spans 12 amino acids. Germline CDR1 SGHAT, CDR2 FQNNGV. Trimming shortened V by 3 bases and J by 7 bases, and 6 bases separated the two germline ends. The variable domain in full, completed from reference TRBV11-2 and TRBJ1-4, reads EAGVAQSPRYKIIEKRQSVAFWCNPISGHATLYWYQQILGQGPKLLIQFQNNGVVDDSQLPKDRFSAERLKGVDSTLKIQPAKLEDSAVYLCASSFGGEKLFFGSGTQLSVL.

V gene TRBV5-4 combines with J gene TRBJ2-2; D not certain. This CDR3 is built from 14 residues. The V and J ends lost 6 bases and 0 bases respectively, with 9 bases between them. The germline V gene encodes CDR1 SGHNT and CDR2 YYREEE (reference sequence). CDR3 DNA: TGTGCCAGCACCCCACAAGCGAACACCGGGGAGCTGTTTTTT. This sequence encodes CASTPQANTGELFF. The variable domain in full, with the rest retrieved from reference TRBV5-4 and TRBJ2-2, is ETGVTQSPTHLIKTRGQQVTLRCSSQSGHNTVSWYQQALGQGPQFIFQYYREEENGRGNFPPRFSGLQFPNYSSELNVNALELDDSALYLCASTPQANTGELFFGEGSRLTVL.

CDR3 loop: CSVEGTRDRGTMNTEAFF. The CDR3, as DNA: TGCAGCGTTGAAGGGACCCGGGACAGGGGAACGATGAACACTGAAGCTTTCTTT. The chain recombines TRBV29-1 with TRBJ1-1; 10 positions match TRBD1. The junction had 11 bases not matched to a gene; V was cut back by 1 base and J by 0 bases. Germline V gives CDR1 SQVTM, CDR2 ANQGSEA. This CDR3 has 18 amino acids.

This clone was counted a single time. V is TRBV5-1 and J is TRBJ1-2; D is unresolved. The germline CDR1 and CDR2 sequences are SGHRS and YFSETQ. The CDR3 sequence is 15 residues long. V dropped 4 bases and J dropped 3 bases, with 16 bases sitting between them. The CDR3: CASSPRQVPYYGYTF. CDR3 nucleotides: TGCGCCAGCAGCCCGCGTCAGGTCCCCTACTATGGCTACACCTTC.

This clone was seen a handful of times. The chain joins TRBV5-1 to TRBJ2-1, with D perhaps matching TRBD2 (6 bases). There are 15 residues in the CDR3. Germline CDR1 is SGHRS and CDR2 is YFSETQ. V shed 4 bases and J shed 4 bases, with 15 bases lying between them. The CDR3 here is CASSLSGLGYNEQFF. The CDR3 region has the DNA TGCGCCAGCAGCCTGTCGGGACTGGGGTACAATGAGCAGTTCTTC.

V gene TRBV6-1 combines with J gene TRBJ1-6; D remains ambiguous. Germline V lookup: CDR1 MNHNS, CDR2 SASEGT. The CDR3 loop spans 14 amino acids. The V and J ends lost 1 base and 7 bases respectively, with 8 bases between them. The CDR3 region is CASSEGLFNSPLHF. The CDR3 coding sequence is TGTGCCAGCAGTGAAGGACTTTTCAATTCACCCCTCCACTTT.

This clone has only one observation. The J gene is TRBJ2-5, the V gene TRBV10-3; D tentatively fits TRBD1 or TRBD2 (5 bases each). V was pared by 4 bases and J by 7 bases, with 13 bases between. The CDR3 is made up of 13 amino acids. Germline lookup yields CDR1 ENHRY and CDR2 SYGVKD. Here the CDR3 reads CAISGDGLGTQYF. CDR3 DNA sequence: TGTGCCATCAGTGGGGACGGTTTGGGGACCCAGTACTTC.

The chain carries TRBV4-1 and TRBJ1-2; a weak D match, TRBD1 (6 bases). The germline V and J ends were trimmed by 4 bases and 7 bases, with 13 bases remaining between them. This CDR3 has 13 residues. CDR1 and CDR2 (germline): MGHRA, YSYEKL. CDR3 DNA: TGCGCCAGCAGCCTCTTGGGGGGCGGTGGCTACACCTTC. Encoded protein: CASSLLGGGGYTF.

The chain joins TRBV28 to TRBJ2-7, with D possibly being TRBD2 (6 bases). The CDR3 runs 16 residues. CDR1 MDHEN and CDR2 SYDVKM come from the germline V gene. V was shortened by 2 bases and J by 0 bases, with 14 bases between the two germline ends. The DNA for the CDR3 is TGTGCCAGCAGTTTACTCGTTGACGGGAGCTCCTACGAGCAGTACTTC. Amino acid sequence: CASSLLVDGSSYEQYF.

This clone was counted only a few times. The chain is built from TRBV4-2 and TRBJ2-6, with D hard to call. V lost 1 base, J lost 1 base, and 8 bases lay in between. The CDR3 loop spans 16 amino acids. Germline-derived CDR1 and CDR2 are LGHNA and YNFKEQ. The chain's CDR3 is CASSQAGGSGANVLTF. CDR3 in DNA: TGTGCCAGCAGCCAAGCTGGCGGATCTGGGGCCAACGTCCTGACTTTC.

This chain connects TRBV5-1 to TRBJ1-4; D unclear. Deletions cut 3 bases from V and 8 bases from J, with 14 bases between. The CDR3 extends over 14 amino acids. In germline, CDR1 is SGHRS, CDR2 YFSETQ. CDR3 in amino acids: CASSWGGEREKLFF. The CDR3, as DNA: TGCGCCAGCAGCTGGGGAGGTGAGAGGGAAAAACTGTTTTTT. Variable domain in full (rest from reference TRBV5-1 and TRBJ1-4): KAGVTQTPRYLIKTRGQQVTLSCSPISGHRSVSWYQQTPGQGLQFLFEYFSETQRNKGNFPGRFSGRQFSNSRSEMNVSTLELGDSALYLCASSWGGEREKLFFGSGTQLSVL.

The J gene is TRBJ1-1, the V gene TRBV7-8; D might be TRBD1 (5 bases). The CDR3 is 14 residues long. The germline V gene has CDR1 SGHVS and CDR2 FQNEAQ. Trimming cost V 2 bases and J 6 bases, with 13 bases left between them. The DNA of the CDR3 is TGTGCCAGCAGCTTACCGCAGGGATCGTCTGAAGCTTTCTTT. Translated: CASSLPQGSSEAFF.

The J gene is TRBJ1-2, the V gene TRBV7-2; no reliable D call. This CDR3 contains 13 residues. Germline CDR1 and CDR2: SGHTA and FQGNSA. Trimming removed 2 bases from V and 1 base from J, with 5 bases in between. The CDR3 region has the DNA TGTGCCAGCAGCTTATTAATTAACTATGGCTACACCTTC. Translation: CASSLLINYGYTF.

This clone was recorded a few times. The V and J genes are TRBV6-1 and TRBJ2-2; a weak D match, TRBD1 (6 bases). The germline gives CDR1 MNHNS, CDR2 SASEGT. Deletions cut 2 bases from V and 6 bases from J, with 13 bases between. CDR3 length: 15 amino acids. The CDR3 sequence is CASSERPGVPGELFF. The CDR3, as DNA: TGTGCCAGCAGTGAAAGGCCAGGGGTACCCGGGGAGCTGTTTTTT.

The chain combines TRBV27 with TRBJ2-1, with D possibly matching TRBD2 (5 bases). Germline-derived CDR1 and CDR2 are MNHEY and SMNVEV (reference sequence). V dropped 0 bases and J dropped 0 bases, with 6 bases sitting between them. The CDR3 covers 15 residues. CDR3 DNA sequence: TGTGCCAGCAGTTTATCAGGGAGCTCCTACAATGAGCAGTTCTTC. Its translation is CASSLSGSSYNEQFF.

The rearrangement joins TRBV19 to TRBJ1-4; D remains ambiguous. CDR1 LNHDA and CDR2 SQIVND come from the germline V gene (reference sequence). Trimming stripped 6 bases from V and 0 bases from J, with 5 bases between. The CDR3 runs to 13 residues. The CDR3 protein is CASRRPTNEKLFF. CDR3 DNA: TGTGCCAGTAGAAGACCAACTAATGAAAAACTGTTTTTT.

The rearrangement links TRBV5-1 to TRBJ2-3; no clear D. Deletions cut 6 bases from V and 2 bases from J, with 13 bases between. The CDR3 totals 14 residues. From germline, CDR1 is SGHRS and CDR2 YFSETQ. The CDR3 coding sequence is TGCGCCAGCAAGACGACGTGGAACACAGATACGCAGTATTTT. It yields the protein CASKTTWNTDTQYF.

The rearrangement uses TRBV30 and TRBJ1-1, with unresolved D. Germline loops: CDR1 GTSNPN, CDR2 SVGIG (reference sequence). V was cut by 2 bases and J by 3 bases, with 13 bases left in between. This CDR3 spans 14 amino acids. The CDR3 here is CAWSIGVSYTEAFF. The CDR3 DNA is TGTGCCTGGAGTATCGGGGTCTCGTACACTGAAGCTTTCTTT.

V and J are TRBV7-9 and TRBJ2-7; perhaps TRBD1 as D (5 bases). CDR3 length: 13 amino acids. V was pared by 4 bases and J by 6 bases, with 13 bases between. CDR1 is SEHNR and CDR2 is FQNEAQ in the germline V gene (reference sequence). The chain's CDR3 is CASSSRLGPEQYF. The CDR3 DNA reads TGTGCCAGCAGCTCACGTCTGGGGCCCGAGCAGTACTTC.

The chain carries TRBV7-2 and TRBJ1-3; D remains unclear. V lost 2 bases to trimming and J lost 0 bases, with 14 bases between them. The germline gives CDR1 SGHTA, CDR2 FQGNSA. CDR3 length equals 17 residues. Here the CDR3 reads CASSLIPFRISGNTIYF. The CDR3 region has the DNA TGTGCCAGCAGCTTAATTCCATTCCGGATCTCTGGAAACACCATATATTTT.

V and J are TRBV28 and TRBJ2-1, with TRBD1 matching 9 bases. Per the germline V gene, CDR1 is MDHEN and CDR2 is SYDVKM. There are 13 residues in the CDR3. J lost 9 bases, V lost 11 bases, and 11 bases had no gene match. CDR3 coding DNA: TGTGCCGGGGGGACAGGGCTTAATGGTGAGCAGTTCTTC. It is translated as CAGGTGLNGEQFF.

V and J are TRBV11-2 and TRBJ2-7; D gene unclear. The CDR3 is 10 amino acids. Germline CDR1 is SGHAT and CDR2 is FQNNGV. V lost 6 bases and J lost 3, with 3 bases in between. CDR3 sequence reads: CASSHYEQYF. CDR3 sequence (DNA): TGTGCCAGCAGTCACTACGAGCAGTACTTC.

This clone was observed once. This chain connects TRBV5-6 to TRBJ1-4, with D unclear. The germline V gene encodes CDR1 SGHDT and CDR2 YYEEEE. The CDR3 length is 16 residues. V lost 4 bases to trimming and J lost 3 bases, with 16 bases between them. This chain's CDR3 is CASSATGGVANEKLFF. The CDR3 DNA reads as TGTGCCAGCAGCGCGACTGGTGGGGTAGCTAATGAAAAACTGTTTTTT.